A single T cell receptor (beta chain) is shown here with its context. Its antigen remains unknown. Trimming at V came to 4 bases and at J to 6 bases, leaving 9 bases not matched to a gene. From germline, CDR1 is SGHRS and CDR2 YFSETQ. CDR3 length: 15 residues. This entry is derived from a study of cytomegalovirus exposure and HLA in healthy donors. Overall study context: In a previous analysis, more than 90 million unique TCR beta sequences were found from 170 million or so T cells. Study findings and constraints: Highly shared variants forming one cluster were likely a sequencing artifact. According to the study, about 180 TCR beta chains were cytomegalovirus-associated.

The primer mix had 60 Vbeta and 13 Jbeta primers. Using immunoSEQ multiplex PCR, the repertoire was profiled, and TCRdb retains in-frame clones only, with some absent. This listing includes approximately 120,000 clones. V and J are TRBV5-1 and TRBJ1-4; 7 nucleotides line up with TRBD1. Sequencing input: PBMCs. The clonotype comes from a man aged 40-55 years in good health and CMV-seronegative. The CDR3 DNA is TGCGCCAGCAGCGCCGGGACAGACTTTTATGAAAAACTGTTTTTT. This encodes CASSAGTDFYEKLFF.